This T cell receptor beta chain was retrieved from a study of T-cell memory formation after mild COVID-19. Whole-study findings and limits: Several responding clones turned up in pre-infection memory, indicating that cross-reactive memory may have taken part.

Trimming stripped 3 bases from V and 0 bases from J, with 4 bases between. Per germline, CDR1 MNHEY and CDR2 SMNVEV (reference sequence). This CDR3 has 13 residues. TCR alpha and TCR beta cDNA libraries carrying sample barcodes and UMIs were produced by 5'RACE using constant-segment primers. TCRdb re-called the 5' RACE reads through MiXCR, storing one row per CDR3 protein. This sample has some 64,000 distinct CDR3 sequences, with about 10% found just once. Points on this clonotype: Its cognate antigen is unknown.

This chain links TRBV27 with TRBJ2-3; D not certain. The sequenced sample was PBMCs or a T cell subset sorted from them (not recorded which). The sequence was obtained from a man younger than 35 who had mild COVID-19 (a few samples of this study predate the infection). Cell type and time point are not known. CDR3 in DNA: TGTGCCAGCAGTTTCTCTAGCACAGATACGCAGTATTTT. Encoded protein: CASSFSSTDTQYF.